This TCR beta chain emerged from a study of cytomegalovirus exposure and HLA in healthy donors (dated by TCRdb to about 2017). Context from the whole study: An earlier analysis of approximately 590 of the donors reported about 250 Gb of sequence data and about 100 million unique TCR beta sequences from about 180 million T cells. An early release covering 500 to 750 HLA-typed donors comprised roughly 300 gigabases of sequencing data and around 86 million unique TCR sequences. The genetic ancestry cluster associated with self-reported Caucasian donors included over 65% of the roughly 360 genotyped donors. The study aimed to test whether signatures of past pathogen exposure could be identified by cataloging public T cell receptors. The study used immunosequencing to profile the T cell repertoires of 666 subjects and linked those repertoires to cytomegalovirus serostatus. A separate validation cohort of some 130 different subjects was used in addition to the approximately 700-subject first cohort. High-throughput TCR immunosequencing, statistical association of individual TCRs with disease status, and machine learning were combined to predict cytomegalovirus infection status. In a later analysis, previously published TCR beta repertoires from hundreds of donors were re-analyzed and high-resolution HLA genotyping was added so that TCR occurrence patterns could be studied. In the later analysis, no new phenotypic data were used to find candidate immune exposures; instead, reliance was placed on TCR beta sequences and their occurrence across donors. In an earlier analysis of 587 of the donors, high-throughput TCR beta sequencing was used to judge whether each TCR beta V gene segment behaved as functional or pseudogenic. Donor age, sex, ethnicity and CMV serostatus were collected together with the repertoire data. Genome-wide SNP genotypes for about 55% of the roughly 670 donors were used in a later genetic analysis, which treated that subset as a discovery cohort. All discovery cohort repertoires had been generated on a single sequencing platform. Class I and class II HLA loci were covered by the typing at four-digit resolution. Typing coverage varied by locus: about 629-630 donors for A, B, C, DRB1 and DQB1; roughly 500 for DQA1; approximately 610 for DPA1; 450 to 480 for DPB1. Because of strong linkage in the cohort, roughly five DR-DQ haplotypes were treated as single units for association and clustering. Across some 400 genotyped donors of the cohort, an average of roughly 250,000 unique TCR beta nucleotide sequences per donor were sequenced, and approximately 17% of those sequences were non-productive.

Comment on this clone: The clone's antigen remains unknown. No base quality information exists; no much larger clone differs at one position.

Broad study findings and their caveats: In vitro tests confirmed that three of the cytomegalovirus-associated TCR beta chains recognize cytomegalovirus antigens. Because some donors lacked HLA typing at each locus, the association tests relied only on the typed subset. In both the original and validation cohorts, the classifier was reported to diagnose cytomegalovirus status with high specificity and sensitivity. In a later analysis, TCR association rates were found to vary across HLA loci, with the most associated TCRs seen for DRB1 alleles and the fewest for HLA-C alleles. Only TCR beta chains were sequenced in this cohort, and the absence of alpha or paired-chain data limited detectable features. The authors suggested that the approach could potentially be generalized to other disease states and immunological phenotypes. In an earlier analysis of approximately 600 of the donors, most TCR beta V segments were observed in productive rearrangements about 87% or about 30% of the time, broadly matching IMGT annotations. Because counts were too low, about 17 rarely observed V segments, including chromosome 9 orphons, were excluded from the earlier analysis of some 540 of the donors. CMV serostatus was the only immune exposure information available for the cohort. A later analysis found that most CMV-associated TCR beta chains appeared HLA-restricted, with HLA associations seemingly driven largely by CMV exposure. In a later analysis, 16,951 TCR beta sequences were associated with specific HLA alleles at a false discovery rate of 0.05. Several of the top co-occurrence clusters appeared to be linked to parvovirus B19, influenza, CMV and Epstein-Barr virus, according to a later analysis. A further reported finding was that TCR beta sequences accurately predicted the HLA-A and HLA-B alleles for most subjects in the first cohort. Most TCR sequences were observed very rarely across donors, whereas some public TCRs were present in many individuals. A later genetic analysis reported fewer N-insertions in productive TCRs among donors in an Asian-associated ancestry cluster than the roughly 720-donor mean. An association between a missense DCLRE1C variant and V-gene and J-gene trimming of TCR beta chains was found in a later genetic analysis and replicated in an independent cohort. Linkage disequilibrium might explain the correlated functional status among segregating V segments, but an unknown experimental factor could not be ruled out. The sequencing pipeline was judged likely to have produced a cluster of highly shared sequence variants as a technical artifact. Sequencing depth was assumed to be roughly uniform across donors in the presence/absence analyses, though that assumption may not hold. When HLA alleles, especially DR and DQ, strongly co-occurred, TCR associations were difficult to assign to individual alleles. In a later analysis, HLA-associated TCR beta chains showed more clonal expansion and lower generation probabilities than non-associated chains that were equally common. The study listed over 150 TCR beta chains as associated with cytomegalovirus.

The library was produced with the immunoSEQ multiplex PCR assay. For the multiplex PCR, a mixture combining 60 forward primers for TCR Vbeta segments and 13 reverse primers for TCR Jbeta segments was used. The CDR3 region of rearranged TCR beta genes was amplified from genomic DNA by a multiplex PCR assay. On the Illumina HiSeq System, the amplified TCR beta libraries were sequenced as 87-base-pair reads. The study's own analysis went as follows. Across the 640 or so repertoires, a later analysis counted 75 million to 90 million unique TCR beta chains, 9 million to 14 million of which were shared by at least two donors. A nearest-neighbor algorithm error-corrected the raw reads and collapsed the reads into unique sequences, merging closely related sequences to remove PCR and sequencing errors. V, D and J gene segments were assigned by aligning CDR3 sequences to IMGT reference sequences. For a sequence to be retained, a match of at least six nucleotides was required to both a V gene segment and a J gene segment. Rearrangements were classified as productive when the CDR3 lacked stop codons and remained in frame with V and J, and all other rearrangements were classified as non-productive. CDR3 was defined by IMGT convention, running from the second conserved V-encoded cysteine to the conserved J-encoded phenylalanine. The earlier analysis of some 600 of the donors excluded sequences that lacked an unambiguous match to a single V gene segment. In an earlier analysis of 450 to 750 of the donors, a V segment was called functional when productive rearrangements were above 56.7%, and segregating when the standard deviation between donors exceeded 5%. A statistical classification framework was built to diagnose cytomegalovirus status from the catalog of TCR beta chain sequences. In a later analysis, TCR nucleotide sequences were compared against IMGT/GENE-DB human TR gene sequences so that V and J genes could be assigned. In a later analysis, CDR3 sequences and most-parsimonious VDJ recombination scenarios were assigned using the TCRdist pipeline. In a later analysis, every TCR beta chain was defined by the combination of its CDR3 amino acid sequence and its V-gene family, and reads without a unique V-gene family were dropped. A later analysis removed 592 highly shared, low-generation-probability nucleotide sequences to deal with suspected cross-contamination and a sequencing artifact. A later analysis calculated a clonal expansion index for each public chain from normalized within-repertoire ranks of inferred template counts. In a later analysis, generation probabilities were computed with a VDJ recombination model fitted to out-of-frame rearrangements, and the resulting probabilities were checked against IGoR. Hypergeometric tests were used in a later analysis to score TCR-TCR, TCR-HLA and TCR-CMV co-occurrence, with a repertoire-size bias correction applied to the TCR pairs. To estimate false discovery rates, a later analysis permuted the HLA or CMV assignments 20 times. In a later analysis, co-occurring TCRs were grouped with DBSCAN, and TCRdist sequence similarity was added when clustering was performed within HLA-allele-positive subsets. Co-occurrence clustering excluded repertoires with fewer than 30,000 or more than 120,000 public chains, plus five with anomalous nucleotide sharing. Drawn from immuneACCESS, this table holds only the in-frame rearrangements with V and J called that TCRdb kept. Clones are partly lost; checked studies trace under half to an unresolved V gene and leave the rest unexplained. The V and J calls and clone size come from that table; D and trimming were worked out from the DNA. The sample has 75,000 to 100,000 clones on record, 70% to 80% of them singletons. Of the sample, about 7.7% is held by the ten largest clones.

The cohort was made up of approximately 700 healthy bone marrow donors. Cohort members were all nominally healthy when sampled, although unrecorded immune exposures were likely present. The donor was CMV seronegative and belonged to the group of under 400 seronegative cohort members. Each donor provided a peripheral blood sample, and peripheral blood mononuclear cells were used for TCR beta sequencing. The Qiagen DNeasy Blood Extraction Kit was used to extract genomic DNA from the blood cell samples. Sequenced material: PBMCs. The receptor comes from a man in his sixties in good health and CMV-seronegative.

The DNA reads TGTGCCAGCACCCTCCGGGGGGGCAGCACAGATACGCAGTATTTT. Its protein is CASTLRGGSTDTQYF. The chain is made from TRBV5-6 and TRBJ2-3, and 8 bases in between align with TRBD2. From the germline V gene, CDR1 is SGHDT and CDR2 is YYEEEE. V is cut back by 6 bases and J by 0 bases, with 6 bases in the junction unmatched. Reading from cysteine to phenylalanine, the CDR3 counts 15 amino acids. Kept here is only the CDR3 DNA, which spans 45 bases and is read in frame from base 1.